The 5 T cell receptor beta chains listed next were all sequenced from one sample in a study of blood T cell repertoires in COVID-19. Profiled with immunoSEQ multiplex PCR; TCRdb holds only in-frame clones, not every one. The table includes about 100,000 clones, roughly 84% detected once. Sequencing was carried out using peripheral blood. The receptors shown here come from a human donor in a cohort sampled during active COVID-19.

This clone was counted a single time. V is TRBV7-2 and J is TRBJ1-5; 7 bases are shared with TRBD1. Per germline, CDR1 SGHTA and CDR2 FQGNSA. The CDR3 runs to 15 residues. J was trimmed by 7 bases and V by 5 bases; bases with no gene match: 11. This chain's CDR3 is CASSPYGQVAQPQHF. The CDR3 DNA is TGTGCCAGCAGCCCCTACGGACAGGTCGCCCAGCCCCAGCATTTT.

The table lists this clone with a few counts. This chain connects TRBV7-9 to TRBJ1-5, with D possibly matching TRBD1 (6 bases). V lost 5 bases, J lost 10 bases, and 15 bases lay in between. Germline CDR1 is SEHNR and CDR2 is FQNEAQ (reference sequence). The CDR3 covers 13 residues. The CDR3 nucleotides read TGTGCCAGCAGCCCTGAACAGGGTCCACCCCAGCATTTT. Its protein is CASSPEQGPPQHF.

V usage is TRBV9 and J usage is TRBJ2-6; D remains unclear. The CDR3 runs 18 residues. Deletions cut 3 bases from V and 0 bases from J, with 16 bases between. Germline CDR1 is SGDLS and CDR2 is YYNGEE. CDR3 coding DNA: TGTGCCAGCAGCGCAAGATCGACATACGGCTCTGGGGCCAACGTCCTGACTTTC. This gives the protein CASSARSTYGSGANVLTF. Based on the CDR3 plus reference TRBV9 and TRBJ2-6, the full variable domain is DSGVTQTPKHLITATGQRVTLRCSPRSGDLSVYWYQQSLDQGLQFLIQYYNGEERAKGNILERFSAQQFPDLHSELNLSSLELGDSALYFCASSARSTYGSGANVLTFGAGSRLTVL.

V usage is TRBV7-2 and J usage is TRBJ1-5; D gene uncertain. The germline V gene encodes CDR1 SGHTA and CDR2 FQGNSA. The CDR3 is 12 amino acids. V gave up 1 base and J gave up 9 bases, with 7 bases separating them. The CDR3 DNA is TGTGCCAGCAGCTTAGATGTGCGGCCCCAGCATTTT. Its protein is CASSLDVRPQHF.

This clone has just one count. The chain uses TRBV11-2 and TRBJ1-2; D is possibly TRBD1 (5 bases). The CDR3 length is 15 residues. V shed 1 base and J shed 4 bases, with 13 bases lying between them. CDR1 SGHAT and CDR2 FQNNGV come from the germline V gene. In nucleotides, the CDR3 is TGTGCCAGCAGCTTAGTATCTTGGAGGGGCTATGGCTACACCTTC. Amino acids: CASSLVSWRGYGYTF.